This T cell receptor beta chain appears in the sequencing data of a study of T and B cells in COVID-19 patients. From blood, about 220-500 ng of genomic DNA served as TRB template. TRB rearrangements were amplified by multiplex PCR with BIOMED2 TRB-A/B primers. TCRdb used MiXCR to reprocess the multiplex PCR reads, holding one entry per CDR3 protein. The table records about 23,000 distinct CDR3 sequences, roughly 29% of them present only once. CDR1 is MNHNY and CDR2 is SVGAGI in the germline V gene (reference sequence). The CDR3 contains 12 residues. Trimming removed 6 bases from V and 6 bases from J, with 9 bases in between. This clonotype was counted only a few times.

This TCR came from a human donor who had recovered from COVID-19. Sequencing was performed on blood. The genes are TRBV6-6 and TRBJ1-3; D perhaps matches TRBD1 (5 bases). CDR3 protein: CASSLQENTIYF. CDR3 coding DNA: TGTGCCAGCAGCCTACAGGAAAACACCATATATTTT.